Below are 2 T cell receptor beta chains sequenced from a single sample in a study of cytomegalovirus exposure and HLA in healthy donors (dated by TCRdb to the late 2010s). Preparation of the library involved the immunoSEQ multiplex PCR assay. The multiplex PCR relied on a mix of 60 forward primers for TCR Vbeta segments and 13 reverse primers for TCR Jbeta segments. This is the immuneACCESS table as TCRdb keeps it, with only in-frame sequences that have V and J called. A part of the clones is gone; compared with another copy, unresolved V genes explain less than half, and the rest is unexplained. The sample table contains approximately 180,000 clones; only one count was recorded for 80% to 90% of them. Of the sample, 4.9% falls within the top ten clones. Input material: PBMCs. The source of these receptors is a woman between 18 and 29 years old in good health and CMV-seropositive.

The CDR3 DNA is TGTGCCATCAGTGAAGGGACAGAACTTGAAAAACTGTTTTTT. It is translated as CAISEGTELEKLFF. The rearrangement links TRBV10-3 to TRBJ1-4, with 7 nucleotides matching TRBD1. V lost 3 bases and J lost 7; bases outside the gene matches: 5. The CDR3 spans 14 residues. Germline-derived CDR1 and CDR2 are ENHRY and SYGVKD.

This rearrangement joins TRBV29-1 to TRBJ2-3, with D perhaps matching TRBD1 (6 bases). The CDR3 has 13 amino acids. The V end lost 4 bases, the J end lost 2 bases, and 10 bases lay between the germline ends. Per the germline V gene, CDR1 is SQVTM and CDR2 is ANQGSEA. The CDR3 region is CSVGTAVTDTQYF. The CDR3 bases are TGCAGCGTTGGGACAGCTGTCACAGATACGCAGTATTTT.